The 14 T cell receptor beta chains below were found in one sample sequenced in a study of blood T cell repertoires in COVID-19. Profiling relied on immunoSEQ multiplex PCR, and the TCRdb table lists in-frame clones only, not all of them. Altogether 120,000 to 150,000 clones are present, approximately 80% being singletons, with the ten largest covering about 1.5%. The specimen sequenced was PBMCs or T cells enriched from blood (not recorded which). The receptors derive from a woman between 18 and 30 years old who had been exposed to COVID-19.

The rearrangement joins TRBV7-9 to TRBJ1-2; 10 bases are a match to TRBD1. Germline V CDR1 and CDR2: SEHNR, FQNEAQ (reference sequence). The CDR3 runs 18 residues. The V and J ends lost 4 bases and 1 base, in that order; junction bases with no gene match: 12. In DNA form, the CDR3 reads TGTGCCAGCAGCTCCCCCCGGAAGGACAGGGGGATTAACTATGGCTACACCTTC. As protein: CASSSPRKDRGINYGYTF.

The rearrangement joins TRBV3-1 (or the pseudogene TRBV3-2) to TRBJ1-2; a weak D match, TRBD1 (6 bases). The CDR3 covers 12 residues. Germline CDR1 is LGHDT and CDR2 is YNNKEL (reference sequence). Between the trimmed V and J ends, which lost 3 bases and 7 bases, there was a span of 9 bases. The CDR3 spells CASSHGQSGYTF. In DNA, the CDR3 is TGTGCCAGCAGCCACGGACAGTCTGGCTACACCTTC.

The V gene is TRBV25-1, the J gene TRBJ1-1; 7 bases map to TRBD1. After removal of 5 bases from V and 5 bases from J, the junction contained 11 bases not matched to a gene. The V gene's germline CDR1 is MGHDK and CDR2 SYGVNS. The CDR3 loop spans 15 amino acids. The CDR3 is CASSRSWLQGTEAFF. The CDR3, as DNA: TGTGCCAGCAGTCGCTCTTGGCTACAGGGGACTGAAGCTTTCTTT.

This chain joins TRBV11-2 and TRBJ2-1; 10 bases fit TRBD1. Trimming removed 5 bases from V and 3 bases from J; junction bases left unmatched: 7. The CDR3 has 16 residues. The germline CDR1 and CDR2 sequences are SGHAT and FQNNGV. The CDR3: CASSRTGGNIYNEQFF. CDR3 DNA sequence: TGTGCCAGCAGCCGGACAGGGGGTAATATCTACAATGAGCAGTTCTTC.

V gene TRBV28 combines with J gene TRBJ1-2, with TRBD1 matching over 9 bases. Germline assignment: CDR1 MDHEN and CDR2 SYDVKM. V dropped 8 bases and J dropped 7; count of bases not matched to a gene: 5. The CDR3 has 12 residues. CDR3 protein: CASYRGHGGYTF. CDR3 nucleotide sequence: TGTGCCAGCTACAGGGGGCATGGTGGCTACACCTTC.

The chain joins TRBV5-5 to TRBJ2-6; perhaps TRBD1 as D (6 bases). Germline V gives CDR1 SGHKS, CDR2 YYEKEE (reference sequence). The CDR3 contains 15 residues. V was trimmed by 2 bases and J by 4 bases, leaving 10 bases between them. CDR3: CASSLQGGGANVLTF. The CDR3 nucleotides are TGTGCCAGCAGCTTACAGGGTGGAGGGGCCAACGTCCTGACTTTC.

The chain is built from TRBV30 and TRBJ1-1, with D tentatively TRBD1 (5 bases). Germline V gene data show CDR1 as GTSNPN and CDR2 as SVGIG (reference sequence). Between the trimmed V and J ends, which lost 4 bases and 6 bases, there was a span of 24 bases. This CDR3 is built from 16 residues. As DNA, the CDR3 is TGTGCCTGGAACCCGGGACTACGAAAACCACCGTCTGAAGCTTTCTTT. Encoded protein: CAWNPGLRKPPSEAFF. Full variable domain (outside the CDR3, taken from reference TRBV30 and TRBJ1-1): SQTIHQWPATLVQPVGSPLSLECTVEGTSNPNLYWYRQAAGRGLQLLFYSVGIGQISSEVPQNLSASRPQDRQFILSSKKLLLSDSGFYLCAWNPGLRKPPSEAFFGQGTRLTVV.

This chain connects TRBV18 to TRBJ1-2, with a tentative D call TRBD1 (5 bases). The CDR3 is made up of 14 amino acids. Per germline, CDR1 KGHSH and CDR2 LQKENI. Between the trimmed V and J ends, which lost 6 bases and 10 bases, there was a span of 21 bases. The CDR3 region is CASSLGTALMDYTF. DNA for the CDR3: TGTGCCAGCTCTCTCGGGACTGCGTTGATGGACTACACCTTC.

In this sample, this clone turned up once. The CDR3 DNA sequence: TGTGCCAGCAGCTTAGATCTGGGGGCCAATTCCTACGAGCAGTACTTC. It translates to CASSLDLGANSYEQYF. V gene TRBV11-2 combines with J gene TRBJ2-7; D may be TRBD1 (6 bases). Deletions cut 0 bases from V and 1 base from J, with 13 bases between. Germline CDR1 and CDR2: SGHAT and FQNNGV. CDR3 length: 16 residues. The full variable domain, its missing parts supplied by reference TRBV11-2 and TRBJ2-7, is EAGVAQSPRYKIIEKRQSVAFWCNPISGHATLYWYQQILGQGPKLLIQFQNNGVVDDSQLPKDRFSAERLKGVDSTLKIQPAKLEDSAVYLCASSLDLGANSYEQYFGPGTRLTVT.

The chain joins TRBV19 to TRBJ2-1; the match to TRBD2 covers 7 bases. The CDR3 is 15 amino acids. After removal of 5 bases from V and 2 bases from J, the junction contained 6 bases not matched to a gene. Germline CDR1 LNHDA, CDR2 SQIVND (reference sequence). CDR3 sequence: CASSDLREAYNEQFF. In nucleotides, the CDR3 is TGTGCCAGTAGTGATCTCCGGGAGGCCTACAATGAGCAGTTCTTC.

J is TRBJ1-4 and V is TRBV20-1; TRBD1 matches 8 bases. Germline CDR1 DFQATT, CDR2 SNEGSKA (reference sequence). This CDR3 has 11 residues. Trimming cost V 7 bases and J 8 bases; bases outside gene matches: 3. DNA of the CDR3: TGCAGTGTCGACAGGGGCGAAAAACTGTTTTTT. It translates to CSVDRGEKLFF.

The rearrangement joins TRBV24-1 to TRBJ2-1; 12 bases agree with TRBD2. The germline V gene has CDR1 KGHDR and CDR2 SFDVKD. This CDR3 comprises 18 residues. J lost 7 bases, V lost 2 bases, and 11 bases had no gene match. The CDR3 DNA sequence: TGTGCCACCAGTGATTCTCCATTACTAGCGGGAGGTAGAAATGAGCAGTTCTTC. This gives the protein CATSDSPLLAGGRNEQFF.

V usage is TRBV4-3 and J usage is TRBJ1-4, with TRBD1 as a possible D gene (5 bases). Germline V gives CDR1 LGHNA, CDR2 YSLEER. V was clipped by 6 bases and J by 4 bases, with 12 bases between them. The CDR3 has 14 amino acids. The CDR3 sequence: CASRRGINNEKLFF. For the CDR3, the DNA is TGCGCCAGCAGGCGGGGGATTAATAATGAAAAACTGTTTTTT.

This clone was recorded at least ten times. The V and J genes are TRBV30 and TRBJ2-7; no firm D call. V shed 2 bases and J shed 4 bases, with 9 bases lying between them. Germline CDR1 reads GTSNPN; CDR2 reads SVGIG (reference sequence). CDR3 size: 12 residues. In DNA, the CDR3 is TGTGCCTGGAGTACATCAGGATACGAGCAGTACTTC. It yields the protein CAWSTSGYEQYF.